These 10 T cell receptor beta chains originate from one sample sequenced in a study of T-cell memory formation after mild COVID-19. Each CDR3 protein gets one entry after TCRdb re-called the 5' RACE reads with MiXCR. The sample consists of 450,000 or so distinct CDR3 sequences, 20% of them appearing once. Specimen: PBMCs or a T cell subset sorted from them (not recorded which). The receptors stem from an adult woman who had mild COVID-19 (a few samples of this study predate the infection). Cell type and time point are not known.

This chain joins TRBV5-1 and TRBJ1-2, with a tentative D call TRBD1 (5 bases). The CDR3 spans 15 residues. The V gene lost 4 bases and the J gene lost 4 bases, with 17 bases spanning the gap. Germline CDR1 is SGHRS and CDR2 is YFSETQ. CDR3 nucleotide sequence: TGCGCCAGCAGCGGGGGGTGGCCGGAGGGCTATGGCTACACCTTC. Its protein is CASSGGWPEGYGYTF. The variable domain in full, completed from reference TRBV5-1 and TRBJ1-2, reads KAGVTQTPRYLIKTRGQQVTLSCSPISGHRSVSWYQQTPGQGLQFLFEYFSETQRNKGNFPGRFSGRQFSNSRSEMNVSTLELGDSALYLCASSGGWPEGYGYTFGSGTRLTVV.

This clonotype was detected many times. The chain combines TRBV9 with TRBJ2-1, with 12 bases identical to TRBD2. Germline trimming cut 0 bases from V and 2 bases from J; bases unmatched to any gene: 3. The CDR3 loop spans 17 amino acids. Germline values: CDR1 SGDLS, CDR2 YYNGEE. The CDR3 DNA reads as TGTGCCAGCAGCGTAGGGACTAGCGGGGATCCCTACAATGAGCAGTTCTTC. Translating gives CASSVGTSGDPYNEQFF.

The genes are TRBV18 and TRBJ1-6, with D perhaps TRBD1 (6 bases). V was trimmed by 3 bases and J by 8 bases, leaving 11 bases between them. Germline lookup yields CDR1 KGHSH and CDR2 LQKENI. The CDR3 has 14 amino acids. The CDR3 here is CASSPSGDHSPLHF. DNA of the CDR3: TGTGCCAGCTCACCCTCAGGGGACCATTCACCCCTCCACTTT. Supplemented by reference TRBV18 and TRBJ1-6, the full variable domain reads NAGVMQNPRHLVRRRGQEARLRCSPMKGHSHVYWYRQLPEEGLKFMVYLQKENIIDESGMPKERFSAEFPKEGPSILRIQQVVRGDSAAYFCASSPSGDHSPLHFGNGTRLTVT.

In its sample, this clonotype was seen a few times. The chain combines TRBV5-1 with TRBJ2-7; 8 nucleotides match TRBD1. This CDR3 region has 13 residues. The germline CDR1 and CDR2 sequences are SGHRS and YFSETQ. V dropped 7 bases and J dropped 5; count of bases not matched to a gene: 8. CDR3 in amino acids: CASQHDRGHEQYF. The CDR3 nucleotides are TGCGCCAGCCAGCATGACAGGGGCCACGAGCAGTACTTC.

This chain connects TRBV24-1 to TRBJ2-3, with 7 nucleotides matching TRBD2. This CDR3 contains 15 residues. Germline trimming cut 4 bases from V and 6 bases from J; bases unmatched to any gene: 9. Germline assignment: CDR1 KGHDR and CDR2 SFDVKD. DNA for the CDR3: TGTGCCACCAGTGACCGTGGACTAGATGCGGATACGCAGTATTTT. Its translation is CATSDRGLDADTQYF.

This clonotype occurred a few times. The CDR3 region is CACPTGKSSYEQYF. The CDR3 DNA reads TGTGCCTGCCCGACAGGGAAGAGCTCCTACGAGCAGTACTTC. The chain links TRBV30 to TRBJ2-7; TRBD1 aligns across 7 bases. J lost 0 bases, V lost 6 bases, and 8 bases had no gene match. Germline CDR1 GTSNPN, CDR2 SVGIG (reference sequence). There are 14 residues in the CDR3.

The chain combines TRBV12-3 or TRBV12-4 with TRBJ1-1; D might be TRBD1 (6 bases). The V and J ends lost 3 bases and 8 bases respectively, with 13 bases between them. CDR3 length: 13 amino acids. Written as DNA, the CDR3 is TGTGCCAGCAGTTTCGCAGGGGCGAGAGAAGCTTTCTTT. Residues: CASSFAGAREAFF.

Only one count was recorded for this clonotype. The V gene is TRBV25-1, the J gene TRBJ1-2; TRBD1 matches at 7 bases. The ends lost 4 bases at V and 7 bases at J; junction bases unmatched: 12. Germline CDR1 reads MGHDK; CDR2 reads SYGVNS. CDR3 length equals 15 residues. CDR3 sequence reads: CASSVPLDREVGYTF. In DNA, the CDR3 is TGTGCCAGCAGTGTACCCCTCGACAGGGAGGTTGGCTACACCTTC.

This clonotype has just a few counts. This chain joins TRBV2 and TRBJ2-1; a possible D gene is TRBD2 (6 bases). V lost 9 bases, J lost 0 bases, and 12 bases lay in between. This CDR3 spans 14 amino acids. Germline CDR1 is SNHLY and CDR2 is FYNNEI. The CDR3 region has the DNA TGTGCCAGTGAGGGGCGGGGCTCCTACAATGAGCAGTTCTTC. Its protein is CASEGRGSYNEQFF.

This clonotype was seen a handful of times. The CDR3 DNA sequence: TGTGCCAGCAGTTTACACGGCGATGAGCAGTTCTTC. Translated: CASSLHGDEQFF. The chain is built from TRBV12-3 or TRBV12-4 and TRBJ2-1; unclear D gene. This CDR3 comprises 12 residues. Trimming left V 2 bases short and J 8 bases short, with 7 bases between.